These 20 T cell receptor beta chains were sequenced from one sample in a study of blood T cell repertoires in COVID-19. Assay used: immunoSEQ multiplex PCR; TCRdb lists only in-frame clones, some missing. The repertoire has about 190,000 clones, more than 85% of them found once; the top ten carry roughly 2.9%. The sequencing sample was made of peripheral blood. All receptors derive from a woman younger than 45 with active or convalescent COVID-19.

This chain links TRBV12-5 with TRBJ2-1; D uncertain. V was clipped by 1 base and J by 10 bases, with 17 bases between them. The CDR3 extends over 15 amino acids. Per germline, CDR1 LGHNT and CDR2 FRNRAP. In DNA, the CDR3 is TGTGCTAGTGGTTTGGCCCTCAGCGCGGCGATAGAGCAGTTCTTC. Protein sequence: CASGLALSAAIEQFF.

This sequence joins TRBV11-3 and TRBJ2-5; perhaps TRBD1 as D (5 bases). Germline CDR1 SGHNT, CDR2 YENEEA. This CDR3 has 13 residues. The V end was cut by 1 base, the J end by 7 bases, with 10 bases between. CDR3 sequence: CASSLVAQGTQYF. CDR3 nucleotide sequence: TGTGCCAGCAGCTTAGTAGCCCAGGGGACCCAGTACTTC.

J is TRBJ1-1 and V is TRBV5-8; unclear D gene. Germline V gene sequence: CDR1 SGHTS, CDR2 YDEGEE. This CDR3 comprises 13 residues. V was cut by 4 bases and J by 8 bases, with 15 bases left in between. CDR3 sequence (DNA): TGTGCCAGCAGCGCACCAGGCCCACCCGAAGCTTTCTTT. Amino acid sequence: CASSAPGPPEAFF.

V is TRBV14 and J is TRBJ1-1; 9 nucleotides match TRBD1. The trim removed 4 bases at V and 4 bases at J, leaving 7 bases unmatched. CDR3 length equals 15 residues. Germline loops: CDR1 SGHDN, CDR2 FVKESK. The CDR3 DNA sequence: TGTGCCAGCAGCCGGACAGGGGATCGTGTCACTGAAGCTTTCTTT. It codes for CASSRTGDRVTEAFF. Variable domain in full (rest from reference TRBV14 and TRBJ1-1): EAGVTQFPSHSVIEKGQTVTLRCDPISGHDNLYWYRRVMGKEIKFLLHFVKESKQDESGMPNNRFLAERTGGTYSTLKVQPAELEDSGVYFCASSRTGDRVTEAFFGQGTRLTVV.

V usage is TRBV5-1 and J usage is TRBJ1-1; 7 nucleotides line up with TRBD1. The length of the CDR3 is 14 residues. Per the germline V gene, CDR1 is SGHRS and CDR2 is YFSETQ. The trim removed 1 base at V and 5 bases at J, leaving 5 bases unmatched. The chain's CDR3 is CASSLQGGWTEAFF. In DNA form, the CDR3 reads TGCGCCAGCAGCTTGCAGGGGGGATGGACTGAAGCTTTCTTT.

This rearrangement joins TRBV7-9 to TRBJ2-3; a possible D gene is TRBD2 (5 bases). Trimming left V 1 base short and J 4 bases short, with 12 bases between. The CDR3 has 15 residues. Germline loops: CDR1 SEHNR, CDR2 FQNEAQ (reference sequence). The chain's CDR3 is CASSLVVGAADTQYF. The CDR3 nucleotides read TGTGCCAGCAGCTTAGTGGTGGGAGCGGCAGATACGCAGTATTTT.

The chain uses TRBV11-2 and TRBJ2-7; 8 nucleotides align to TRBD1. Trimming took 5 bases from V and 5 from J; bases not matched to a gene: 8. This CDR3 spans 14 amino acids. The V gene's germline CDR1 is SGHAT and CDR2 FQNNGV. CDR3 nucleotide sequence: TGTGCCAGCAGCCTCCGGACAGGGAACAACGAGCAGTACTTC. Translation: CASSLRTGNNEQYF.

The V and J genes are TRBV7-2 and TRBJ1-6, with 9 bases fitting TRBD1. The J segment lost 6 bases and the V segment lost 5 bases, leaving 8 bases of the junction unmatched. CDR1 is SGHTA and CDR2 is FQGNSA in the germline V gene. The CDR3 sequence is 16 residues long. This CDR3 reads CASSPGTGNFNSPLHF. CDR3 in DNA: TGTGCCAGCAGCCCCGGGACAGGGAATTTTAATTCACCCCTCCACTTT.

J is TRBJ1-4 and V is TRBV7-9; D remains ambiguous. V lost 6 bases and J 2 bases, leaving 13 bases between the germline ends. Germline V lookup: CDR1 SEHNR, CDR2 FQNEAQ (reference sequence). This CDR3 region has 15 residues. The CDR3 DNA is TGTGCCAGCAGACCCGACGGAGCGACTAATGAAAAACTGTTTTTT. Translated: CASRPDGATNEKLFF.

The genes are TRBV23-1 and TRBJ1-2; D perhaps matches TRBD1 (6 bases). Being an ORF, TRBV23-1 has a function that is uncertain. Trimming took 0 bases from V and 4 from J, leaving 12 bases between them. The CDR3 is 15 residues long. In DNA, the CDR3 is TGCGCCAGCAGTCAATCGAACAGGGTGGGCTATGGCTACACCTTC. This encodes CASSQSNRVGYGYTF.

The gene calls are TRBV30 and TRBJ2-1; TRBD2 agrees at 10 bases. Losses at the gene ends were 2 bases for V and 7 bases for J; bases not matched to a gene: 5. The CDR3 has 14 residues. Germline V gene sequence: CDR1 GTSNPN, CDR2 SVGIG (reference sequence). The CDR3 is CAWSLAGALNEQFF. DNA for the CDR3: TGTGCCTGGAGTCTAGCGGGGGCTTTGAATGAGCAGTTCTTC.

This rearrangement joins TRBV28 to TRBJ1-5, with a tentative D call TRBD1 (6 bases). This CDR3 is built from 15 residues. Trimming took off 3 bases at V and 5 bases at J, with 14 bases between the two ends. CDR1 and CDR2 from the germline V gene are MDHEN and SYDVKM. The CDR3 loop reads CASSFGRQAHQPQHF. CDR3 DNA sequence: TGTGCCAGCAGTTTTGGCCGACAGGCCCATCAGCCCCAGCATTTT.

CDR3 nucleotides: TGTGCCAGCAGTCCAGGACGGGGGGAATACGGCTACACCTTC. It translates to CASSPGRGEYGYTF. The chain has TRBV28 and TRBJ1-2; D might be TRBD1 (5 bases). In germline, CDR1 is MDHEN, CDR2 SYDVKM. The CDR3 has 14 residues. Trimming took off 5 bases at V and 8 bases at J, with 18 bases between the two ends.

The chain combines TRBV7-2 with TRBJ1-2; 11 bases agree with TRBD1. The germline gives CDR1 SGHTA, CDR2 FQGNSA. The CDR3 runs to 15 residues. Trimming removed 5 bases from V and 4 bases from J; junction bases left unmatched: 6. The chain's CDR3 is CASSLGQGVLYGYTF. In nucleotides, the CDR3 is TGTGCCAGCAGCCTGGGACAGGGGGTTCTCTATGGCTACACCTTC.

The chain combines TRBV2 with TRBJ2-5, with D perhaps TRBD1 (6 bases). Trimming removed 5 bases from V and 5 bases from J, with 15 bases in between. CDR1 and CDR2 from the germline V gene are SNHLY and FYNNEI. The CDR3 runs 14 residues. In DNA, the CDR3 is TGTGCCAGCAGTTTACAGGGCCCCCAGGAGACCCAGTACTTC. This encodes CASSLQGPQETQYF.

The chain employs TRBV6-1 and TRBJ2-1; 8 bases are shared with TRBD2. The CDR3 has 17 residues. Germline V CDR1 and CDR2: MNHNS, SASEGT. V shed 1 base, J shed 0 bases, and the junction held 5 bases outside the gene matches. Here the CDR3 reads CASSEEPSGYSYNEQFF. The CDR3 DNA follows: TGTGCCAGCAGTGAAGAACCTAGCGGGTACTCCTACAATGAGCAGTTCTTC.

This clone was counted a single time. The rearrangement links TRBV11-3 to TRBJ1-1; tentatively, D is TRBD1 (6 bases). Germline CDR1 SGHNT, CDR2 YENEEA. The CDR3 sequence is 14 residues long. V dropped 6 bases and J dropped 1 base, with 12 bases sitting between them. The CDR3 is CASRPTGPNTEAFF. The CDR3 region has the DNA TGTGCCAGCAGACCGACAGGCCCGAACACTGAAGCTTTCTTT.

This chain uses TRBV6-5 with TRBJ1-2; D is perhaps TRBD1 (5 bases). Trimming stripped 5 bases from V and 3 bases from J, with 16 bases between. Looked up from germline, CDR1 is MNHEY and CDR2 is SVGAGI. The CDR3 length is 15 residues. CDR3 bases: TGTGCCAGCAGTCCTTTGCCCAGGGCGGACTATGGCTACACCTTC. This gives the protein CASSPLPRADYGYTF.

The V gene is TRBV28, the J gene TRBJ2-7, with 11 bases that match TRBD2. Trimming cost V 2 bases and J 5 bases; bases outside gene matches: 5. The germline CDR1 and CDR2 sequences are MDHEN and SYDVKM. There are 15 residues in the CDR3. The chain's CDR3 is CASSLTSSGRHEQYF. The DNA for the CDR3 is TGTGCCAGCAGTTTAACCTCTAGCGGGAGGCACGAGCAGTACTTC.

The rearrangement uses TRBV6-5 and TRBJ2-4; a possible D gene is TRBD2 (6 bases). Trimming took 2 bases from V and 0 from J, leaving 11 bases between them. The length of the CDR3 is 16 residues. Germline V CDR1 and CDR2: MNHEY, SVGAGI. In DNA, the CDR3 is TGTGCCAGCAGTTACGTTGGCGGGGTAGCCAAAAACATTCAGTACTTC. Encoded protein: CASSYVGGVAKNIQYF.